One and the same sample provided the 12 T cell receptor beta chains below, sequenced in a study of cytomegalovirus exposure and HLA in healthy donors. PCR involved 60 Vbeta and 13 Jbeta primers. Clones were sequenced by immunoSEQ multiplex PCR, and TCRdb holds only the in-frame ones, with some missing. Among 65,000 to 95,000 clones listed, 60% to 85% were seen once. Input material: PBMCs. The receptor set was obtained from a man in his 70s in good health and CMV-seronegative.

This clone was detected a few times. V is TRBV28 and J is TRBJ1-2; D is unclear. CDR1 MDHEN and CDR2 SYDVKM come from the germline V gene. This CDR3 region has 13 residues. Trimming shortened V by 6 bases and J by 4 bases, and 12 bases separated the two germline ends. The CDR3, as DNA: TGTGCCAGCAGCCCTCCTTATAGCTATGGCTACACCTTC. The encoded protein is CASSPPYSYGYTF.

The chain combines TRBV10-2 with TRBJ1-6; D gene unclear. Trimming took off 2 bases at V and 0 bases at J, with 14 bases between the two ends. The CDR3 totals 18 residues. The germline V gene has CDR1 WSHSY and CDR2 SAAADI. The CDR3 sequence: CASSEIPRDSSYNSPLHF. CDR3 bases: TGCGCCAGCAGTGAGATCCCCCGGGATAGCTCCTATAATTCACCCCTCCACTTT.

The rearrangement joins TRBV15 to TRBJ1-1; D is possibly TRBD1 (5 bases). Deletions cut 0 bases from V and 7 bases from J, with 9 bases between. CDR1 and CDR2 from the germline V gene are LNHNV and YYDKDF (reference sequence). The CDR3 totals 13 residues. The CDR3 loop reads CATSRDQGYEAFF. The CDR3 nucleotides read TGTGCCACCAGCAGAGACCAGGGATATGAAGCTTTCTTT.

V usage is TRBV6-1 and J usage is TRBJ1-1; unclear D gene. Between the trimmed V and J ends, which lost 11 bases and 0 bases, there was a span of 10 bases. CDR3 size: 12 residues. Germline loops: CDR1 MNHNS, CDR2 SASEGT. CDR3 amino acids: CAVDIMNTEAFF. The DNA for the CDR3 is TGTGCCGTAGATATCATGAACACTGAAGCTTTCTTT.

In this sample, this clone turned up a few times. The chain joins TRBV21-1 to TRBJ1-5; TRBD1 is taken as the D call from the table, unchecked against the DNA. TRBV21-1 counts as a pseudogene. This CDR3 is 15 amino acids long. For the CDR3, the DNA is TGTGCCAGCAGCAATTTAAGGGGGCGCAATCAGCCCCAGCATTTT. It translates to CASSNLRGRNQPQHF.

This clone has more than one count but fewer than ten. In nucleotides, the CDR3 is TGTGCCAGCAGCTTCACAGGGGACGCCCGGCAACTGTTTTTT. Translating gives CASSFTGDARQLFF. The chain carries TRBV7-9 and TRBJ1-4; 7 positions agree with TRBD1. The V gene's germline CDR1 is SEHNR and CDR2 FQNEAQ (reference sequence). CDR3 size: 14 residues. V gave up 3 bases and J gave up 12 bases; unmatched junction bases: 10.

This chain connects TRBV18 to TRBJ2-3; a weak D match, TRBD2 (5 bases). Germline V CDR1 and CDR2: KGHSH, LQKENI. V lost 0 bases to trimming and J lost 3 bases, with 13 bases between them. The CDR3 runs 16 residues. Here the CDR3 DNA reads TGTGCCAGCTCACCACCGCGCGGCACGGGAACAGATACGCAGTATTTT. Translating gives CASSPPRGTGTDTQYF.

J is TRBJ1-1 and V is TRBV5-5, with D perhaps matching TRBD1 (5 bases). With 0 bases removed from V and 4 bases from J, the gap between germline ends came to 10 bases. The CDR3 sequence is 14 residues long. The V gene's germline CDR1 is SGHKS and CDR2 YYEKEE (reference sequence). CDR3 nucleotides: TGTGCCAGCAGCTTGGTGTCCAGGGCCACTGAAGCTTTCTTT. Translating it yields CASSLVSRATEAFF.

The chain's CDR3 is CASTSSGSYEKLFF. Written as DNA, the CDR3 is TGTGCCAGCACCTCCTCGGGTTCTTATGAAAAACTGTTTTTT. The V and J genes are TRBV28 and TRBJ1-4, with unresolved D. The CDR3 extends over 14 amino acids. CDR1 and CDR2 (germline): MDHEN, SYDVKM. The V end lost 7 bases, the J end lost 6 bases, and 15 bases lay between the germline ends.

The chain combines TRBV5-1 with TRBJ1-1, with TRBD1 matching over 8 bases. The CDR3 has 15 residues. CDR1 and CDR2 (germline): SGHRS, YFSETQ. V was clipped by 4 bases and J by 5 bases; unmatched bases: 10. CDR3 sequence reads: CASSREGQGSTEAFF. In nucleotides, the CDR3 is TGCGCCAGCAGCCGCGAAGGACAGGGATCGACTGAAGCTTTCTTT.

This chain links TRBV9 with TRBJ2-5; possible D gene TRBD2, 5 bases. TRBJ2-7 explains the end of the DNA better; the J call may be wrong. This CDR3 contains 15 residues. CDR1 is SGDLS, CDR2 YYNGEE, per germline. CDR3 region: CASSPRQAELYEQYF. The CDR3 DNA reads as TGTGCCAGCAGCCCCCGCCAAGCGGAACTCTACGAGCAGTACTTC.

The CDR3 loop reads CASSPPGLAGAGEQFF. In DNA form, the CDR3 reads TGTGCCAGCTCACCCCCGGGACTAGCGGGAGCTGGGGAGCAGTTCTTC. The genes are TRBV18 and TRBJ2-1; 14 bases are shared with TRBD2. The CDR3 covers 16 residues. The V gene end was trimmed by 3 bases and the J gene end by 10 bases; junction bases not matched to a gene: 8. Germline lookup yields CDR1 KGHSH and CDR2 LQKENI.